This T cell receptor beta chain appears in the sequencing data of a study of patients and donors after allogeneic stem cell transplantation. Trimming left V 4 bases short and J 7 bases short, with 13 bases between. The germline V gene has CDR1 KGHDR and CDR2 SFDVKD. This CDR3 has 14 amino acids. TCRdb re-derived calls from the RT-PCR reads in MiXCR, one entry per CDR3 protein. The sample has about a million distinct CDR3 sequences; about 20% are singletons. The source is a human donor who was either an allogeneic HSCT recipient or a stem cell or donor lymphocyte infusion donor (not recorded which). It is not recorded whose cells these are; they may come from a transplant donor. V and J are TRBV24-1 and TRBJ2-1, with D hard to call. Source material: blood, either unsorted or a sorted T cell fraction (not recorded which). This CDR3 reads CATSDLPPRNEQFF. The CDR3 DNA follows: TGTGCCACCAGTGACCTCCCCCCCCGGAATGAGCAGTTCTTC.